Following are 28 T cell receptor beta chains from one sample sequenced in a study of OX40 agonist ivuxolimab in advanced cancers. Only in-frame clones appear in the TCRdb table, and some are missing; sequencing was by immunoSEQ multiplex PCR. The data show about 40,000 clones, with 80% to 90% seen just once and roughly a sixth held by the top ten. Sequenced material: CD4+ or CD8+ T cells sorted from blood, taken in a trial of the OX40 agonist ivuxolimab. These receptors were taken from an adult with an advanced solid tumor such as melanoma, head and neck, liver or kidney cancer.

V gene TRBV15 combines with J gene TRBJ2-7; tentative D call: TRBD1 (6 bases). V was shortened by 0 bases and J by 2 bases, with 8 bases between the two germline ends. CDR3 length: 14 residues. CDR1 is LNHNV and CDR2 is YYDKDF in the germline V gene (reference sequence). In nucleotides, the CDR3 is TGTGCCACCAGCAGAGAAGCAGGGGCCTACGAGCAGTACTTC. The encoded protein is CATSREAGAYEQYF.

The J gene is TRBJ2-4, the V gene TRBV5-1; D is ambiguous. This CDR3 region has 14 residues. Trimming removed 5 bases from V and 3 bases from J, with 12 bases in between. Germline assignment: CDR1 SGHRS and CDR2 YFSETQ. The DNA of the CDR3 is TGCGCCAGCAGGCCGGGCACCAACAAAAACATTCAGTACTTC. This translates into CASRPGTNKNIQYF.

The chain uses TRBV6-5 and TRBJ2-7, with TRBD1 matching over 8 bases. Germline V lookup: CDR1 MNHEY, CDR2 SVGAGI. This CDR3 spans 13 amino acids. The trim removed 2 bases at V and 4 bases at J, leaving 1 base unmatched. CDR3 region: CASSYRDRYEQYF. DNA of the CDR3: TGTGCCAGCAGTTACCGGGACAGGTACGAGCAGTACTTC.

The chain couples TRBV7-3 to TRBJ2-7; D may be TRBD1 (5 bases). Trimming shortened V by 5 bases and J by 2 bases, and 16 bases separated the two germline ends. CDR3 length: 15 residues. Germline loops: CDR1 SGHTA, CDR2 FQGTGA. The CDR3 region has the DNA TGTGCCAGCAGCCCGGCCCTAACAGGCCCCTACGAGCAGTACTTC. As protein: CASSPALTGPYEQYF.

This clone was detected only a few times. The rearrangement uses TRBV5-6 and TRBJ2-7, with TRBD2 matching 7 bases. The germline CDR1 and CDR2 sequences are SGHDT and YYEEEE. The CDR3 consists of 15 residues. V trimming: 4 bases; J trimming: 0 bases; junction bases outside the gene matches: 7. CDR3 region: CASSPRWGGSYEQYF. The CDR3 DNA follows: TGTGCCAGCAGCCCGAGGTGGGGGGGCTCCTACGAGCAGTACTTC.

The chain carries TRBV19 and TRBJ2-1; D unclear. Germline V lookup: CDR1 LNHDA, CDR2 SQIVND (reference sequence). V lost 7 bases and J lost 0, with 10 bases in between. This CDR3 comprises 14 residues. The CDR3 DNA is TGTGCCAGTAAATCGGAGTCCTCCTACAATGAGCAGTTCTTC. The encoded protein is CASKSESSYNEQFF. The whole variable domain, remainder taken from reference TRBV19 and TRBJ2-1, is DGGITQSPKYLFRKEGQNVTLSCEQNLNHDAMYWYRQDPGQGLRLIYYSQIVNDFQKGDIAEGYSVSREKKESFPLTVTSAQKNPTAFYLCASKSESSYNEQFFGPGTRLTVL.

The chain is built from TRBV9 and TRBJ1-1; D is unresolved. CDR3 size: 17 residues. The V and J ends lost 0 bases and 0 bases respectively, with 15 bases between them. The germline CDR1 and CDR2 sequences are SGDLS and YYNGEE. The CDR3 loop is CASSVGGGFEMNTEAFF. The CDR3 coding sequence is TGTGCCAGCAGCGTAGGAGGTGGATTTGAAATGAACACTGAAGCTTTCTTT.

The CDR3 DNA is TGTGCCAGTAGTATATCGAGTGGGAATAATCAGCCCCAGCATTTT. Translating gives CASSISSGNNQPQHF. V gene TRBV19 combines with J gene TRBJ1-5; the D is unclear. Germline CDR1 and CDR2: LNHDA and SQIVND (reference sequence). Trimming pared 2 bases from V and 4 bases from J, leaving 12 bases between. The CDR3 has 15 amino acids.

V gene TRBV7-6 combines with J gene TRBJ2-1; maybe TRBD2 (6 bases). V was pared by 5 bases and J by 6 bases, with 17 bases between. CDR3 length: 15 residues. The germline V gene has CDR1 SGHVS and CDR2 FNYEAQ. Here the CDR3 reads CASSAERGGTNEQFF. The CDR3 nucleotides read TGTGCCAGCAGCGCAGAAAGGGGCGGGACCAATGAGCAGTTCTTC.

Remarks on this clone: Germline and junction disagree at one end, which may indicate a read error. CDR3 sequence (DNA): TGTGCCAGCAGCGAAGATGCTAACTATGGCTACACCTTC. Its translation is CASSEDANYGYTF. This chain uses TRBV2 with TRBJ1-2; D unclear. There are 13 residues in the CDR3. Germline CDR1 SNHLY, CDR2 FYNNEI.

V gene TRBV12-5 combines with J gene TRBJ2-2; weak D call: TRBD1 (5 bases). The CDR3 contains 16 residues. CDR1 LGHNT and CDR2 FRNRAP come from the germline V gene. The ends were cut back, 0 bases at V and 3 bases at J, with 11 bases in the middle. CDR3 bases: TGTGCTAGTGGTTTGGTGGGGCAACAGTACACCGGGGAGCTGTTTTTT. This translates into CASGLVGQQYTGELFF. Complete variable domain (other parts from reference TRBV12-5 and TRBJ2-2): DARVTQTPRHKVTEMGQEVTMRCQPILGHNTVFWYRQTMMQGLELLAYFRNRAPLDDSGMPKDRFSAEMPDATLATLKIQPSEPRDSAVYFCASGLVGQQYTGELFFGEGSRLTVL.

V usage is TRBV27 and J usage is TRBJ2-7; 7 nucleotides match TRBD1. The trim removed 5 bases at V and 6 bases at J, leaving 7 bases unmatched. Germline CDR1 and CDR2: MNHEY and SMNVEV (reference sequence). There are 13 residues in the CDR3. CDR3 protein: CASSLYTGVEQYF. As DNA, the CDR3 is TGTGCCAGCAGTCTATATACAGGGGTCGAGCAGTACTTC.

The chain links TRBV9 to TRBJ2-1; D is unclear. Per the germline V gene, CDR1 is SGDLS and CDR2 is YYNGEE. There are 13 residues in the CDR3. V dropped 5 bases and J dropped 1 base, with 7 bases sitting between them. This CDR3 reads CASSSSSYNEQFF. The CDR3 nucleotides read TGTGCCAGCAGTTCTTCATCCTACAATGAGCAGTTCTTC. The variable domain in full, with the rest retrieved from reference TRBV9 and TRBJ2-1, is DSGVTQTPKHLITATGQRVTLRCSPRSGDLSVYWYQQSLDQGLQFLIQYYNGEERAKGNILERFSAQQFPDLHSELNLSSLELGDSALYFCASSSSSYNEQFFGPGTRLTVL.

J is TRBJ1-5 and V is TRBV19; the D gene is possibly TRBD1 (6 bases). The CDR3 consists of 17 residues. CDR1 is LNHDA, CDR2 SQIVND, per germline (reference sequence). V gave up 7 bases and J gave up 2 bases, with 21 bases separating them. CDR3 sequence: CASTLAEGVVGNQPQHF. For the CDR3, the DNA is TGTGCCAGTACCCTCGCCGAGGGGGTAGTAGGCAATCAGCCCCAGCATTTT. Together with reference TRBV19 and TRBJ1-5, the CDR3 gives the full variable domain: DGGITQSPKYLFRKEGQNVTLSCEQNLNHDAMYWYRQDPGQGLRLIYYSQIVNDFQKGDIAEGYSVSREKKESFPLTVTSAQKNPTAFYLCASTLAEGVVGNQPQHFGDGTRLSIL.

This clone showed up just a few times. The V and J genes are TRBV30 and TRBJ1-1; tentatively, D is TRBD1 (6 bases). Germline loops: CDR1 GTSNPN, CDR2 SVGIG (reference sequence). Trimming took off 8 bases at V and 8 bases at J, with 15 bases between the two ends. The CDR3 is 11 amino acids. CDR3 sequence (DNA): TGTGCCAGCGACAGGCGCCCCGAAGCTTTCTTT. Protein: CASDRRPEAFF.

This chain uses TRBV2 with TRBJ2-3; D is unresolved. The V gene's germline CDR1 is SNHLY and CDR2 FYNNEI. The CDR3 extends over 15 amino acids. Trimming removed 6 bases at V and 4 bases at J, with 17 bases between. The CDR3 spells CASRISPSTPDTQYF. The CDR3 nucleotides read TGTGCCAGCAGGATTAGCCCTTCAACCCCAGATACGCAGTATTTT.

The rearrangement joins TRBV5-8 to TRBJ1-1; D remains ambiguous. V was shortened by 2 bases and J by 7 bases, with 9 bases between the two germline ends. Germline assignment: CDR1 SGHTS and CDR2 YDEGEE. CDR3 length: 12 amino acids. CDR3 sequence (DNA): TGTGCCAGCAGCTTTAAACACAGTGAAGCTTTCTTT. It specifies CASSFKHSEAFF.

The chain links TRBV19 to TRBJ1-1; no reliable D call. The CDR3 totals 15 residues. The germline V and J ends were trimmed by 7 bases and 4 bases, with 19 bases remaining between them. Germline V gives CDR1 LNHDA, CDR2 SQIVND (reference sequence). CDR3 residues: CASKGYGGFGTEAFF. The CDR3 DNA is TGTGCCAGTAAAGGTTATGGCGGCTTTGGCACTGAAGCTTTCTTT. The complete variable domain, with remaining parts taken from reference TRBV19 and TRBJ1-1, reads DGGITQSPKYLFRKEGQNVTLSCEQNLNHDAMYWYRQDPGQGLRLIYYSQIVNDFQKGDIAEGYSVSREKKESFPLTVTSAQKNPTAFYLCASKGYGGFGTEAFFGQGTRLTVV.

The J gene is TRBJ1-5, the V gene TRBV5-8, with a tentative D call TRBD1 (5 bases). Germline CDR1 and CDR2: SGHTS and YDEGEE. CDR3 length equals 15 residues. V gave up 2 bases and J gave up 2 bases, with 11 bases separating them. CDR3 amino acids: CASSFEGSGNQPQHF. In DNA, the CDR3 is TGTGCCAGCAGCTTTGAGGGGTCGGGCAATCAGCCCCAGCATTTT.

CDR3 DNA: TGTGCCAGCAGCGTGACTAGCGGGATCTACAATGAGCAGTTCTTC. As protein: CASSVTSGIYNEQFF. J is TRBJ2-1 and V is TRBV7-9; 11 bases are a match to TRBD2. The V segment lost 5 bases and the J segment 3 bases; nucleotides outside the gene matches: 3. The germline gives CDR1 SEHNR, CDR2 FQNEAQ (reference sequence). This CDR3 is 15 amino acids long.

This sequence joins TRBV12-5 and TRBJ1-1, with D maybe TRBD1 (6 bases). CDR3 length: 16 residues. Germline V gene data show CDR1 as LGHNT and CDR2 as FRNRAP. Trimming shortened V by 2 bases and J by 2 bases, and 15 bases separated the two germline ends. Written as DNA, the CDR3 is TGTGCTAGTGGTTTGTTGGGGGGCTGGGAAAACACTGAAGCTTTCTTT. Its translation: CASGLLGGWENTEAFF.

The rearrangement uses TRBV19 and TRBJ1-2; D uncertain. Germline loops: CDR1 LNHDA, CDR2 SQIVND (reference sequence). With 6 bases removed from V and 8 bases from J, the gap between germline ends came to 22 bases. The CDR3 is 15 amino acids. The CDR3 loop reads CASRFPAAPSIGYTF. The CDR3 coding sequence is TGTGCCAGTAGGTTCCCGGCGGCCCCCTCGATCGGCTACACCTTC. The whole variable domain, remainder taken from reference TRBV19 and TRBJ1-2, is DGGITQSPKYLFRKEGQNVTLSCEQNLNHDAMYWYRQDPGQGLRLIYYSQIVNDFQKGDIAEGYSVSREKKESFPLTVTSAQKNPTAFYLCASRFPAAPSIGYTFGSGTRLTVV.

The chain employs TRBV19 and TRBJ2-1, with 9 nucleotides matching TRBD2. Per the germline V gene, CDR1 is LNHDA and CDR2 is SQIVND (reference sequence). CDR3 size: 17 residues. The J segment lost 0 bases and the V segment lost 9 bases, leaving 12 bases of the junction unmatched. The CDR3 coding sequence is TGTGCCAGCTCGCTCACTAGCGGGTCTAGCTCCTACAATGAGCAGTTCTTC. Encoded protein: CASSLTSGSSSYNEQFF.

This clone is medium-sized in the sample. The chain has TRBV7-7 and TRBJ1-2; 7 positions match TRBD1. V shed 5 bases and J 5 bases; nucleotides not matched to a gene: 5. The CDR3 is 13 residues long. In germline, CDR1 is SSHAT, CDR2 FNYEAQ (reference sequence). The CDR3 nucleotides are TGTGCCAGCAGCCCGTTGACAGGGTATGGCTACACCTTC. It encodes CASSPLTGYGYTF. The full variable domain, in which reference TRBV7-7 and TRBJ1-2 provide the parts outside the CDR3, is GAGVSQSPRYKVTKRGQDVTLRCDPISSHATLYWYQQALGQGPEFLTYFNYEAQPDKSGLPSDRFSAERPEGSISTLTIQRTEQRDSAMYRCASSPLTGYGYTFGSGTRLTVV.

This clone was seen a handful of times. The chain is built from TRBV11-2 and TRBJ1-5; D remains ambiguous. V lost 5 bases and J 0 bases, leaving 11 bases between the germline ends. Per germline, CDR1 SGHAT and CDR2 FQNNGV. This CDR3 has 15 amino acids. The CDR3: CASSRMGNSNQPQHF. Here the CDR3 DNA reads TGTGCCAGCAGCCGGATGGGTAATAGCAATCAGCCCCAGCATTTT.

J is TRBJ2-2 and V is TRBV27, with D perhaps TRBD1 or TRBD2 (6 bases each). This CDR3 region has 15 residues. Germline V gene lookup returns CDR1 MNHEY and CDR2 SMNVEV (reference sequence). The V end was cut by 7 bases, the J end by 1 base, with 13 bases between. The CDR3 sequence is CASTGGTRNTGELFF. The CDR3 DNA follows: TGTGCCAGCACCGGAGGGACAAGGAACACCGGGGAGCTGTTTTTT.

The chain uses TRBV7-9 and TRBJ1-2, with 8 bases identical to TRBD1. This CDR3 contains 15 residues. Losses at the gene ends were 3 bases for V and 4 bases for J; bases not matched to a gene: 7. In germline, CDR1 is SEHNR, CDR2 FQNEAQ (reference sequence). The CDR3 nucleotides read TGTGCCAGCAGCTTCCAGGGGGCGCGGGGCTATGGCTACACCTTC. Residues: CASSFQGARGYGYTF.

V and J are TRBV6-6 and TRBJ2-7, with TRBD2 matching 7 bases. Germline V gene lookup returns CDR1 MNHNY and CDR2 SVGAGI (reference sequence). This CDR3 comprises 15 residues. Trimming at V came to 5 bases and at J to 2 bases, leaving 9 bases not matched to a gene. In DNA, the CDR3 is TGTGCCAGCAGTACCGGACTAGTTCGACCCTACGAGCAGTACTTC. Translated, it gives CASSTGLVRPYEQYF.